These 10 T cell receptor beta chains were all obtained from the same sample, sequenced in a study of cytomegalovirus exposure and HLA in healthy donors. The PCR had 60 Vbeta and 13 Jbeta primers. Produced via immunoSEQ multiplex PCR; TCRdb's table is partial and in-frame only. The data show some 54,000 clones, with 80% seen just once and 5.5% to 7% held by the top ten. The sample comprised PBMCs. These receptor sequences come from a male donor in good health and CMV-seronegative.

The chain employs TRBV10-3 and TRBJ1-2; 10 bases agree with TRBD1. V gave up 6 bases and J gave up 0 bases; unmatched junction bases: 7. The CDR3 is made up of 16 amino acids. CDR1 is ENHRY, CDR2 SYGVKD, per germline. CDR3 loop: CAIRATDRGPNYGYTF. Here the CDR3 DNA reads TGTGCCATCAGGGCAACCGACAGGGGGCCTAACTATGGCTACACCTTC.

V and J are TRBV25-1 and TRBJ1-3; a weak D match, TRBD1 (5 bases). From germline, CDR1 is MGHDK and CDR2 SYGVNS. This CDR3 has 16 amino acids. V was shortened by 1 base and J by 4 bases, with 14 bases between the two germline ends. CDR3 residues: CASSEWGGTAGNTIYF. The CDR3 DNA is TGTGCCAGCAGTGAATGGGGGGGGACCGCCGGAAACACCATATATTTT.

V gene TRBV7-2 combines with J gene TRBJ2-2; maybe TRBD2 (5 bases). CDR3 length: 15 amino acids. CDR1 and CDR2 (germline): SGHTA, FQGNSA. The ends were cut back, 5 bases at V and 6 bases at J, with 16 bases in the middle. The CDR3 bases are TGTGCCAGCAGCCCCCGGCTAGCTTGGTCCGGGGAGCTGTTTTTT. Translating it yields CASSPRLAWSGELFF.

The rearrangement joins TRBV7-8 to TRBJ2-3; 10 bases map to TRBD1. This CDR3 is 17 amino acids long. Germline trimming cut 4 bases from V and 1 base from J; bases unmatched to any gene: 8. Germline CDR1 SGHVS, CDR2 FQNEAQ. In DNA, the CDR3 is TGTGCCAGCAGCTCCGGGACAGGGGATTGGGGCACAGATACGCAGTATTTT. This encodes CASSSGTGDWGTDTQYF.

J is TRBJ1-4 and V is TRBV30; D is perhaps TRBD1 (5 bases). The CDR3 contains 13 residues. CDR1 is GTSNPN, CDR2 SVGIG, per germline (reference sequence). Trimming stripped 6 bases from V and 7 bases from J, with 15 bases between. The CDR3 DNA reads TGTGCCTGCCTCCGGGGGTCTACTGAAAAACTGTTTTTT. This translates into CACLRGSTEKLFF.

This clone was seen once. The chain combines TRBV30 with TRBJ1-1, with D possibly being TRBD1 (6 bases). CDR1 is GTSNPN, CDR2 SVGIG, per germline (reference sequence). Trimming stripped 3 bases from V and 1 base from J, with 15 bases between. The length of the CDR3 is 15 residues. The CDR3 region is CAWRSQGPGNTEAFF. CDR3 coding DNA: TGTGCCTGGAGATCACAGGGTCCCGGGAACACTGAAGCTTTCTTT. Full variable domain (missing parts from reference TRBV30 and TRBJ1-1): SQTIHQWPATLVQPVGSPLSLECTVEGTSNPNLYWYRQAAGRGLQLLFYSVGIGQISSEVPQNLSASRPQDRQFILSSKKLLLSDSGFYLCAWRSQGPGNTEAFFGQGTRLTVV.

The rearrangement uses TRBV5-1 and TRBJ2-3; tentatively, D is TRBD2 (6 bases). V was shortened by 4 bases and J by 3 bases, with 15 bases between the two germline ends. This CDR3 spans 15 amino acids. Germline V CDR1 and CDR2: SGHRS, YFSETQ. The CDR3 loop is CASSPTAGRTDTQYF. CDR3 nucleotides: TGCGCCAGCAGCCCGACTGCGGGGAGAACAGATACGCAGTATTTT.

The CDR3 here is CASSARPGVDEQYF. Written as DNA, the CDR3 is TGTGCCAGCAGCGCACGCCCCGGAGTTGACGAGCAGTACTTC. The V and J genes are TRBV9 and TRBJ2-7, with D hard to call. Germline values: CDR1 SGDLS, CDR2 YYNGEE. CDR3 size: 14 residues. V was cut by 3 bases and J by 5 bases, with 15 bases left in between.

The V and J genes are TRBV7-8 and TRBJ2-1; 8 bases agree with TRBD2. In germline, CDR1 is SGHVS, CDR2 FQNEAQ. The CDR3 has 15 amino acids. Trimming removed 5 bases from V and 7 bases from J; junction bases left unmatched: 10. CDR3 protein: CASSPRGGSGNEQFF. The CDR3 DNA sequence: TGTGCCAGCAGCCCCCGCGGGGGGTCGGGGAATGAGCAGTTCTTC.

The chain combines TRBV10-3 with TRBJ1-1; 10 nucleotides line up with TRBD1. J gave up 3 bases and V 5 bases, and 6 bases lay outside the gene matches. The CDR3 sequence is 15 residues long. Germline V CDR1 and CDR2: ENHRY, SYGVKD. CDR3 DNA sequence: TGTGCCATCAGTCGGACAGGGGGATCGGACACTGAAGCTTTCTTT. It yields the protein CAISRTGGSDTEAFF.